Sequencing of this T cell receptor (beta chain) was carried out in a study of response to subunit inactivated influenza vaccine. Study-level points and caveats: The study's authors posited that every seasonal influenza vaccination enlists few new T cells.

Each CDR3 protein is one row after TCRdb ran MiXCR on the RT-PCR reads. The table lists 550,000 to 650,000 distinct CDR3 sequences, 12% of them singletons. Worth noting for this clonotype: Its antigen is not identified.

CDR3 length equals 13 residues. V was trimmed by 3 bases and J by 4 bases, leaving 12 bases between them. Germline V CDR1 and CDR2: DFQATT, SNEGSKA (reference sequence). This specimen was PBMCs from blood, taken on the day of vaccination. The J gene is TRBJ1-2, the V gene TRBV20-1; no clear D. This TCR was sampled from a man aged 45-60 years who received an inactivated influenza vaccine. CDR3 residues: CSASQDGLYGYTF. The CDR3 DNA sequence: TGCAGTGCTAGTCAGGACGGACTCTATGGCTACACCTTC.